One and the same sample provided the 21 T cell receptor beta chains below, sequenced in a study of radiotherapy plus CTLA-4 blockade in lung cancer. Generated by immunoSEQ multiplex PCR, the TCRdb table keeps only in-frame clones and is missing some. This table has about 99,000 clones, 85% to 90% appearing once. Sequenced here: peripheral blood, sampled from a patient treated with radiotherapy plus ipilimumab. These receptor sequences come from a human donor with non-small cell lung cancer that progressed on radiotherapy plus ipilimumab.

The gene calls are TRBV5-6 and TRBJ2-5, with a weak D call TRBD2 (6 bases). CDR1 and CDR2 (germline): SGHDT, YYEEEE. This CDR3 has 15 residues. Trimming removed 4 bases at V and 0 bases at J, with 13 bases between. Written as DNA, the CDR3 is TGTGCCAGCAGCGCGCCCGGCGGGAACCAAGAGACCCAGTACTTC. Amino acid sequence: CASSAPGGNQETQYF.

The V gene is TRBV5-1, the J gene TRBJ1-5; no definite D call. CDR3 length equals 14 residues. CDR1 SGHRS and CDR2 YFSETQ come from the germline V gene. Deletions cut 0 bases from V and 3 bases from J, with 7 bases between. The DNA for the CDR3 is TGCGCCAGCAGCTTGGAAGGACCCAATCAGCCCCAGCATTTT. It translates to CASSLEGPNQPQHF.

The chain is built from TRBV9 and TRBJ1-2; 7 positions match TRBD1. V dropped 3 bases and J dropped 8; count of bases not matched to a gene: 10. Germline V CDR1 and CDR2: SGDLS, YYNGEE. The CDR3 loop spans 14 amino acids. The CDR3 is CASSGRDRGSGYTF. CDR3 coding DNA: TGTGCCAGCAGCGGGCGGGACAGAGGTTCGGGCTACACCTTC.

This chain links TRBV5-4 with TRBJ1-2; TRBD1 matches 7 bases. J gave up 3 bases and V 4 bases, and 9 bases lay outside the gene matches. From germline, CDR1 is SGHNT and CDR2 YYREEE (reference sequence). This CDR3 comprises 15 residues. CDR3 in DNA: TGTGCCAGCAGCCTACAGGGGATTCGGGACTATGGCTACACCTTC. It is translated as CASSLQGIRDYGYTF.

The V gene is TRBV11-1, the J gene TRBJ2-6; TRBD1 matches 7 bases. The CDR3 runs to 17 residues. From germline, CDR1 is SGHAT and CDR2 FQDESV (reference sequence). The junction had 9 bases not matched to a gene; V was cut back by 5 bases and J by 2 bases. The CDR3 reads CASSKRTGLAGANVLTF. CDR3 coding DNA: TGTGCCAGCAGCAAGAGGACAGGTCTAGCTGGGGCCAACGTCCTGACTTTC.

The chain employs TRBV5-1 and TRBJ2-7; 12 positions match TRBD2. V lost 4 bases, J lost 6 bases, and 5 bases stayed unmatched. Germline-derived CDR1 and CDR2 are SGHRS and YFSETQ. This CDR3 contains 14 residues. DNA of the CDR3: TGCGCCAGCAGCCCGACTAGCGGGAGCCTCGAGCAGTACTTC. Amino acids: CASSPTSGSLEQYF.

The J gene is TRBJ1-4, the V gene TRBV19; maybe TRBD1 (5 bases). This CDR3 is 14 amino acids long. Germline V lookup: CDR1 LNHDA, CDR2 SQIVND (reference sequence). The V and J ends lost 3 bases and 5 bases respectively, with 10 bases between them. The chain's CDR3 is CASSILGQNEKLFF. CDR3 in DNA: TGTGCCAGTAGTATCCTGGGGCAGAATGAAAAACTGTTTTTT.

V is TRBV18 and J is TRBJ1-1; D gene uncertain. With 1 base removed from V and 4 bases from J, the gap between germline ends came to 10 bases. CDR1 is KGHSH and CDR2 is LQKENI in the germline V gene. There are 14 residues in the CDR3. This CDR3 is CASSPLPVGTEAFF. CDR3 nucleotide sequence: TGTGCCAGCTCACCACTCCCAGTGGGCACTGAAGCTTTCTTT.

The chain combines TRBV5-6 with TRBJ1-5; tentatively, D is TRBD1 (6 bases). Germline assignment: CDR1 SGHDT and CDR2 YYEEEE. The CDR3 is 14 amino acids. V was cut by 0 bases and J by 5 bases, with 9 bases left in between. Here the CDR3 reads CASSLAGVDQPQHF. The CDR3 nucleotides read TGTGCCAGCAGCTTGGCAGGGGTGGATCAGCCCCAGCATTTT. Combining the CDR3 with reference TRBV5-6 and TRBJ1-5 gives the whole variable domain DAGVTQSPTHLIKTRGQQVTLRCSPKSGHDTVSWYQQALGQGPQFIFQYYEEEERQRGNFPDRFSGHQFPNYSSELNVNALLLGDSALYLCASSLAGVDQPQHFGDGTRLSIL.

The gene calls are TRBV19 and TRBJ1-5; D is unresolved. CDR1 and CDR2 (germline): LNHDA, SQIVND (reference sequence). Between the trimmed V and J ends, which lost 1 base and 7 bases, there was a span of 8 bases. The CDR3 totals 13 residues. The DNA of the CDR3 is TGTGCCAGTAGTATAGGCGGGGTCCAGCCCCAGCATTTT. It encodes CASSIGGVQPQHF.

The chain uses TRBV9 and TRBJ2-2; D call uncertain. CDR3 size: 15 residues. The germline V gene has CDR1 SGDLS and CDR2 YYNGEE. Trimming shortened V by 1 base and J by 1 base, and 8 bases separated the two germline ends. CDR3 region: CASSVIPGNTGELFF. CDR3 in DNA: TGTGCCAGCAGCGTAATCCCCGGGAACACCGGGGAGCTGTTTTTT.

V is TRBV6-6 and J is TRBJ2-7, with 8 bases that match TRBD1. This CDR3 has 15 amino acids. Germline V CDR1 and CDR2: MNHNY, SVGAGI (reference sequence). The V gene end was trimmed by 5 bases and the J gene end by 0 bases; junction bases not matched to a gene: 6. The DNA of the CDR3 is TGTGCCAGCAGTGCCGGGACAGGCGCCTCCTACGAGCAGTACTTC. Translating it yields CASSAGTGASYEQYF.

The chain links TRBV6-6 to TRBJ2-2; D remains unclear. The CDR3 extends over 11 amino acids. The V gene's germline CDR1 is MNHNY and CDR2 SVGAGI (reference sequence). The V and J ends lost 6 bases and 6 bases respectively, with 5 bases between them. CDR3 sequence reads: CASSHAGELFF. The CDR3 DNA reads TGTGCCAGCAGCCACGCCGGGGAGCTGTTTTTT.

V gene TRBV7-3 combines with J gene TRBJ1-5; D gene ambiguous. Looked up from germline, CDR1 is SGHTA and CDR2 is FQGTGA. CDR3 length: 15 residues. Trimming took off 2 bases at V and 0 bases at J, with 8 bases between the two ends. The CDR3 sequence is CASSLDGYSNQPQHF. For the CDR3, the DNA is TGTGCCAGCAGCTTAGACGGATATAGCAATCAGCCCCAGCATTTT. The full variable domain, its missing parts supplied by reference TRBV7-3 and TRBJ1-5, is GAGVSQTPSNKVTEKGKYVELRCDPISGHTALYWYRQSLGQGPEFLIYFQGTGAADDSGLPNDRFFAVRPEGSVSTLKIQRTERGDSAVYLCASSLDGYSNQPQHFGDGTRLSIL.

V gene TRBV5-1 combines with J gene TRBJ2-3, with TRBD2 identical over 8 bases. This CDR3 is built from 17 residues. Germline-derived CDR1 and CDR2 are SGHRS and YFSETQ. V was pared by 0 bases and J by 0 bases, with 6 bases of the junction left unmatched. The CDR3 loop is CASSLAPASGSTDTQYF. CDR3 in DNA: TGCGCCAGCAGCTTGGCCCCCGCTAGCGGGAGCACAGATACGCAGTATTTT.

V is TRBV2 and J is TRBJ2-7, with a tentative D call TRBD1 (6 bases). The germline gives CDR1 SNHLY, CDR2 FYNNEI. The CDR3 consists of 13 residues. Trimming cost V 3 bases and J 6 bases, with 12 bases left between them. The DNA of the CDR3 is TGTGCCAGCAGTGACCTAGGGGGAGTCGAGCAGTACTTC. It codes for CASSDLGGVEQYF.

The chain employs TRBV11-3 and TRBJ2-3; 7 positions match TRBD2. CDR3 length equals 16 residues. The V segment lost 5 bases and the J segment 0 bases; nucleotides outside the gene matches: 8. The germline gives CDR1 SGHNT, CDR2 YENEEA. CDR3 region: CASSTKMTSSTDTQYF. Here the CDR3 DNA reads TGTGCCAGCAGCACTAAGATGACTAGCAGCACAGATACGCAGTATTTT. Full variable domain (rest looked up from reference TRBV11-3 and TRBJ2-3): EAGVVQSPRYKIIEKKQPVAFWCNPISGHNTLYWYLQNLGQGPELLIRYENEEAVDDSQLPKDRFSAERLKGVDSTLKIQPAELGDSAVYLCASSTKMTSSTDTQYFGPGTRLTVL.

The chain uses TRBV29-1 and TRBJ2-1, with D unclear. Germline CDR1 reads SQVTM; CDR2 reads ANQGSEA. The V end was cut by 1 base, the J end by 2 bases, with 15 bases between. This CDR3 has 16 residues. CDR3 sequence: CSVEGMAGVPYNEQFF. CDR3 in DNA: TGCAGCGTTGAAGGAATGGCTGGCGTACCCTACAATGAGCAGTTCTTC.

V is TRBV5-1 and J is TRBJ1-2, with D perhaps matching TRBD1 (5 bases). The length of the CDR3 is 13 residues. Trimming pared 4 bases from V and 4 bases from J, leaving 11 bases between. The germline V gene encodes CDR1 SGHRS and CDR2 YFSETQ. CDR3 amino acids: CASSRDWGYGYTF. CDR3 sequence (DNA): TGCGCCAGCAGCAGGGACTGGGGCTATGGCTACACCTTC.

The rearrangement uses TRBV29-1 and TRBJ1-2; TRBD1 matches at 9 bases. After removal of 7 bases from V and 3 bases from J, the junction contained 15 bases not matched to a gene. The germline gives CDR1 SQVTM, CDR2 ANQGSEA. This CDR3 comprises 16 residues. The CDR3 bases are TGCAGCGCCCTAGGCGGGACAGGGCTTGCTTACTATGGCTACACCTTC. Its translation: CSALGGTGLAYYGYTF. Together with reference TRBV29-1 and TRBJ1-2, the CDR3 gives the full variable domain: SAVISQKPSRDICQRGTSLTIQCQVDSQVTMMFWYRQQPGQSLTLIATANQGSEATYESGFVIDKFPISRPNLTFSTLTVSNMSPEDSSIYLCSALGGTGLAYYGYTFGSGTRLTVV.

The rearrangement joins TRBV19 to TRBJ1-1; 7 bases are a match to TRBD1. Trimming took 4 bases from V and 4 from J; bases not matched to a gene: 6. The CDR3 contains 14 residues. Germline CDR1 is LNHDA and CDR2 is SQIVND (reference sequence). The CDR3 sequence is CASSTQGGATEAFF. The DNA for the CDR3 is TGTGCCAGTAGTACGCAGGGGGGGGCCACTGAAGCTTTCTTT.